The clone carrying this TCR beta chain was counted a few times. What it binds is not known. This CDR3 has 15 residues. V lost 2 bases to trimming and J lost 7 bases, with 16 bases between them. Germline loops: CDR1 SGDLS, CDR2 YYNGEE. Building the TCR beta libraries relied on iRepertoire HTBI primers, and CDR3 regions underwent Arm-PCR. Each CDR3 protein gets one entry after TCRdb re-called the multiplex PCR reads with MiXCR. This sample has hundreds of thousands of distinct CDR3 sequences, with around 20% found just once. The sample is drawn from a study of regulatory T cells in long-lasting Graves disease. Study-wide results and caveats: Persistent Graves' patients possessed reduced TCR diversity relative to recently diagnosed ones.

Described time point: persistent/refractory GD, antithyroid drugs over 5 years with positive TRAb. Preparation of the TCR library used RNA extracted from PBMCs. In this cohort, patients came from an endocrinology department located in Xi'an, China. From each patient, nine milliliters of peripheral blood was drawn and collected into an EDTA anticoagulant tube. Specimen: peripheral blood mononuclear cells (PBMCs), collected when the disease was refractory, from a patient treated with antithyroid drugs. The chain combines TRBV9 with TRBJ2-4; D uncertain. The sequence derives from a female donor with Graves disease. DNA of the CDR3: TGTGCCAGCAGCGTTCCCCGTGGCTTACCGAACATTCAGTACTTC. The encoded protein is CASSVPRGLPNIQYF.